This T cell receptor (beta chain) was documented in a study of T-cell memory formation after mild COVID-19. Study at large: Among the donors, TCR clusters were largely specific to each donor. Study-level points and caveats: The finding that pre-infection memory included some responding clones suggested that cross-reactive memory joined. Contracting CD4+ clones were located mainly in CM and EM, and CD8+ clones in EMRA.

In regard to this clonotype: Its antigen remains unidentified. It may be a read error: a sequence one base away is much more abundant.

TCRdb processed the 5' RACE reads anew with MiXCR; each CDR3 protein has one entry. Of approximately 350,000 distinct CDR3 sequences in the sample, around 28% are singletons; the top ten hold about 14%. The TCR sequence derives from an adult woman who had mild COVID-19 (a few samples of this study predate the infection). Cell type and time point are not known. Material: PBMCs or a T cell subset sorted from them (not recorded which).

The CDR3 reads CASRPTGNYGYTF. The CDR3 nucleotides are TGTGCCAGCAGACCGACAGGGAACTATGGCTACACCTTC. The rearrangement uses TRBV27 and TRBJ1-2; 7 bases align to TRBD1. Germline lookup yields CDR1 MNHEY and CDR2 SMNVEV (reference sequence). V lost 6 bases to trimming and J lost 2 bases; unmatched junction nucleotides: 3. This CDR3 is 13 amino acids long.